This TCR beta chain was identified in a study of cytomegalovirus exposure and HLA in healthy donors. Primers: 60 Vbeta forward and 13 Jbeta reverse. Here immunoSEQ multiplex PCR was the method, and the copy in TCRdb shows in-frame clones only, minus some. The sample yields 130,000 or so clones, more than 60% seen once. The CDR3 sequence is 14 residues long. Trimming removed 6 bases from V and 0 bases from J; junction bases left unmatched: 2. From germline, CDR1 is SNHLY and CDR2 FYNNEI. The specimen sequenced was PBMCs. V and J are TRBV2 and TRBJ2-7; 10 bases map to TRBD1. This TCR derives from a middle-aged man in good health and CMV-seronegative. The CDR3 loop is CASRGQGISYEQYF. The DNA of the CDR3 is TGTGCCAGCAGGGGACAGGGGATCTCCTACGAGCAGTACTTC.